One and the same sample provided the 14 T cell receptor beta chains below, sequenced in a study of regulatory T cells in long-lasting Graves disease. The time point here: persistent/refractory GD, antithyroid drugs over 5 years with positive TRAb. RNA isolated from PBMCs was used to make the TCR library. To make TCR beta libraries, researchers used iRepertoire HTBI primers and Arm-PCR of CDR3 regions. TCRdb re-called the multiplex PCR reads through MiXCR, storing one row per CDR3 protein. The data show some 370,000 distinct CDR3 sequences, less than 25% seen once. Sequencing was performed on peripheral blood mononuclear cells (PBMCs), taken when the disease was refractory, from a patient treated with antithyroid drugs. These TCRs come from a female donor with Graves disease.

This chain connects TRBV20-1 to TRBJ2-2; 10 nucleotides match TRBD2. There are 13 residues in the CDR3. Germline V CDR1 and CDR2: DFQATT, SNEGSKA (reference sequence). Here the CDR3 reads CGGTSAHTGELFF. The CDR3 DNA sequence: TGCGGGGGGACTAGCGCCCACACCGGGGAGCTGTTTTTT.

V gene TRBV28 combines with J gene TRBJ2-2; either TRBD1 or TRBD2 may fit D (5 bases each). Trimming took off 5 bases at V and 6 bases at J, with 13 bases between the two ends. This CDR3 has 14 residues. Germline V gene data show CDR1 as MDHEN and CDR2 as SYDVKM. The CDR3 DNA sequence: TGTGCCAGCAGTCCAGGGACGACCCCCGGGGAGCTGTTTTTT. It is translated as CASSPGTTPGELFF.

CDR3 coding DNA: TGCAGTGCTAGAAACCGCGAAGAATATAGCAATCAGCCCCAGCATTTT. Its protein is CSARNREEYSNQPQHF. The chain couples TRBV20-1 to TRBJ1-5, with D uncertain. The V end lost 2 bases, the J end lost 0 bases, and 14 bases lay between the germline ends. The CDR3 runs to 16 residues. Germline V gene data show CDR1 as DFQATT and CDR2 as SNEGSKA (reference sequence).

This clonotype came up many times. V is TRBV2 and J is TRBJ1-6; D remains unclear. Germline V gene sequence: CDR1 SNHLY, CDR2 FYNNEI. V was clipped by 5 bases and J by 7 bases, with 6 bases between them. The CDR3 length is 12 residues. CDR3 protein: CASSPQNSPLHF. The DNA for the CDR3 is TGTGCCAGCAGTCCACAGAATTCACCCCTCCACTTT. The full variable domain, rest sourced from reference TRBV2 and TRBJ1-6, is EPEVTQTPSHQVTQMGQEVILRCVPISNHLYFYWYRQILGQKVEFLVSFYNNEISEKSEIFDDQFSVERPDGSNFTLKIRSTKLEDSAMYFCASSPQNSPLHFGNGTRLTVT.

In its sample, this clonotype was seen many times. The chain recombines TRBV28 with TRBJ2-7, with D possibly matching TRBD2 (5 bases). The CDR3 has 17 residues. The ends were cut back, 1 base at V and 9 bases at J, with 25 bases in the middle. CDR1 is MDHEN and CDR2 is SYDVKM in the germline V gene. The CDR3 DNA follows: TGTGCCAGCAGTTTATATGGCGCCCGGGAACCAAAAGGAATGCAGTACTTC. Encoded protein: CASSLYGAREPKGMQYF. The complete variable domain, with remaining parts taken from reference TRBV28 and TRBJ2-7, reads DVKVTQSSRYLVKRTGEKVFLECVQDMDHENMFWYRQDPGLGLRLIYFSYDVKMKEKGDIPEGYSVSREKKERFSLILESASTNQTSMYLCASSLYGAREPKGMQYFGPGTRLTVT.

The table lists this clonotype with many counts. The chain couples TRBV6-1 to TRBJ1-1, with D maybe TRBD1 (5 bases). This CDR3 region has 13 residues. Trimming took 5 bases from V and 3 from J, leaving 10 bases between them. The V gene's germline CDR1 is MNHNS and CDR2 SASEGT. CDR3 region: CASSPGPYTEAFF. The CDR3, as DNA: TGTGCCAGCAGTCCGGGACCTTACACTGAAGCTTTCTTT.

V gene TRBV4-3 combines with J gene TRBJ2-7; possibly TRBD1 or TRBD2 for D (5 bases each). V lost 0 bases to trimming and J lost 5 bases, with 8 bases between them. In germline, CDR1 is LGHNA, CDR2 YSLEER. This CDR3 is built from 13 residues. CDR3 region: CASSQDLGDEQYF. The CDR3 DNA reads TGCGCCAGCAGCCAAGATTTGGGGGACGAGCAGTACTTC.

A few counts support this clonotype. The chain recombines TRBV20-1 with TRBJ2-7, with 8 positions matching TRBD2. Unmatched junction bases numbered 4, after V lost 0 bases and J lost 3 bases. This CDR3 has 14 residues. Germline CDR1 reads DFQATT; CDR2 reads SNEGSKA (reference sequence). The CDR3 DNA is TGCAGTGCTAGAGATACCAGCGGGAGCTACGAGCAGTACTTC. Amino acids: CSARDTSGSYEQYF.

The chain carries TRBV9 and TRBJ2-7; no reliable D call. CDR3 length: 15 amino acids. In germline, CDR1 is SGDLS, CDR2 YYNGEE. Deletions cut 0 bases from V and 1 base from J, with 11 bases between. The CDR3 spells CASSVVPGPSYEQYF. CDR3 DNA sequence: TGTGCCAGCAGCGTAGTACCGGGCCCGTCCTACGAGCAGTACTTC. Combining the CDR3 with reference TRBV9 and TRBJ2-7 gives the whole variable domain DSGVTQTPKHLITATGQRVTLRCSPRSGDLSVYWYQQSLDQGLQFLIQYYNGEERAKGNILERFSAQQFPDLHSELNLSSLELGDSALYFCASSVVPGPSYEQYFGPGTRLTVT.

This clonotype turned up a few times. The rearrangement uses TRBV5-4 and TRBJ1-2, with 9 bases matching TRBD1. In germline, CDR1 is SGHNT, CDR2 YYREEE (reference sequence). The V and J ends lost 6 bases and 2 bases, in that order; junction bases with no gene match: 2. This CDR3 has 13 amino acids. CDR3 DNA sequence: TGTGCCAGCAAAGGGACAGGGAACTATGGCTACACCTTC. As protein: CASKGTGNYGYTF.

This clonotype was seen a handful of times. The CDR3 is CASSWASYEQYF. CDR3 coding DNA: TGTGCCAGCAGTTGGGCATCCTACGAGCAGTACTTC. This sequence joins TRBV27 and TRBJ2-7; D unclear. V lost 4 bases and J lost 1, with 5 bases in between. Germline lookup yields CDR1 MNHEY and CDR2 SMNVEV (reference sequence). This CDR3 is built from 12 residues.

Ten or more counts support this clonotype. This sequence joins TRBV7-8 and TRBJ1-1, with no clear D. The length of the CDR3 is 13 residues. CDR1 and CDR2 from the germline V gene are SGHVS and FQNEAQ. Trimming took 0 bases from V and 6 from J, leaving 8 bases between them. The CDR3: CASSLAWDAEAFF. CDR3 nucleotide sequence: TGTGCCAGCAGCTTAGCGTGGGATGCTGAAGCTTTCTTT.

The sample holds a few counts of this clonotype. Written as DNA, the CDR3 is TGCGCCAGCAGCCCGGGGGGATATGGCAATCAGCCCCAGCATTTT. Translating it yields CASSPGGYGNQPQHF. The J gene is TRBJ1-5, the V gene TRBV5-1; D is possibly TRBD1 (5 bases). Germline assignment: CDR1 SGHRS and CDR2 YFSETQ. There are 15 residues in the CDR3. V was trimmed by 4 bases and J by 2 bases, leaving 13 bases between them.

CDR3 sequence (DNA): TGCGCCAGCAGTGAGTCTATCATTCAGCCCCAGCATTTT. Its translation is CASSESIIQPQHF. The chain carries TRBV10-2 and TRBJ1-5; D not resolved. Trimming cost V 0 bases and J 6 bases, with 6 bases left between them. Germline-derived CDR1 and CDR2 are WSHSY and SAAADI. The CDR3 has 13 residues.